The TCR beta chain described here comes from a study of shared clonotypes between healthy human individuals. On the study more broadly: CD4 naive cells filled three plates per donor, CD4 memory three, CD8 naive two and CD8 memory one.

Methods used by the authors: Without quality scores, immunoSEQ junctional reads could not be filtered like full-length reads. Produced via immunoSEQ multiplex PCR; TCRdb's table is partial and in-frame only. From that table come the V and J calls and clone size; the DNA was used to work out D and trimming. The table records some 2 million clones, over 85% of them present only once. Terminally differentiated effector memory CD45RA+ cells were left out of the naive CD8 fraction, which was CD45RO-negative and positively selected for CCR7. A remark on this clone: Antigen specificity is unknown.

V dropped 1 base and J dropped 8 bases, with 6 bases sitting between them. The CDR3 is 13 residues long. The germline gives CDR1 MGHRA, CDR2 YSYEKL. Broader study findings: Rarefaction curves obtained for sorted subsets showed sequencing incomplete despite large depth. Compared with clonotypes that all four donors shared, non-shared clonotypes had lower generation probabilities.

The sequenced sample consisted of naive CD8+ T cells sorted from blood. V is TRBV4-1 and J is TRBJ1-6; D is unclear. This clonotype originated in a man between 18 and 29 years old in good health. The CDR3 loop is CASSQGGHSPLHF. For the CDR3, the DNA is TGCGCCAGCAGCCAAGGAGGCCATTCACCCCTCCACTTT.